This TCR beta chain was identified in a study of blood T cell repertoires in COVID-19. CDR3 size: 15 residues. Per the germline V gene, CDR1 is ENHRY and CDR2 is SYGVKD. Trimming took 3 bases from V and 2 from J, leaving 12 bases between them. Data came from immunoSEQ multiplex PCR; TCRdb stores just in-frame clones and leaves some out. The repertoire consists of roughly 230,000 clones, with about 83% occurring once and the leading ten covering around 5.2%. This clonotype originated in a human donor in a cohort sampled during active COVID-19. The chain is built from TRBV10-3 and TRBJ2-3, with D maybe TRBD2 (6 bases). What was sequenced was peripheral blood. CDR3 region: CAISEGRGPTDTQYF. The CDR3 coding sequence is TGTGCCATCAGTGAAGGGCGGGGACCCACAGATACGCAGTATTTT.